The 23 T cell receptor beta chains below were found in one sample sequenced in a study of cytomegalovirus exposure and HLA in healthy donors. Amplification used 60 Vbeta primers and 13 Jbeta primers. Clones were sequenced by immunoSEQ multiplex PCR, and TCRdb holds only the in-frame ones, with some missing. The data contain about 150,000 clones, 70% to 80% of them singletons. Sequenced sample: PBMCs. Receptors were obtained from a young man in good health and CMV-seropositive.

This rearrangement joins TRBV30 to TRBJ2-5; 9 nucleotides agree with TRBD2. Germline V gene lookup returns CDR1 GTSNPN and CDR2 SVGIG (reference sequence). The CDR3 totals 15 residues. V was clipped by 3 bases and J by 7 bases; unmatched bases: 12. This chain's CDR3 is CAWSGKGLAGGTQYF. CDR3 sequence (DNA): TGTGCCTGGAGCGGAAAGGGACTAGCCGGTGGGACCCAGTACTTC.

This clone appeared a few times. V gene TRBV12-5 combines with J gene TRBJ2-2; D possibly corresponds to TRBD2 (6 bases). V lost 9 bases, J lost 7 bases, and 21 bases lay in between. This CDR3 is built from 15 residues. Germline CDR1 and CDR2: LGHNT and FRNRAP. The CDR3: CASSYRDPGGGELFF. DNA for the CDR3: TGTGCTAGCAGTTATCGGGACCCCGGGGGCGGGGAGCTGTTTTTT.

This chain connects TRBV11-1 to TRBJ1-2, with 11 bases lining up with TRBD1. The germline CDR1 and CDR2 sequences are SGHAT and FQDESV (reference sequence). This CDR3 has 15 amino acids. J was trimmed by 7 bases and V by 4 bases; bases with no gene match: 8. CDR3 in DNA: TGTGCCAGCAGCTCCGGGACAGGGGGTGCCTTTGGCTACACCTTC. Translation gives CASSSGTGGAFGYTF.

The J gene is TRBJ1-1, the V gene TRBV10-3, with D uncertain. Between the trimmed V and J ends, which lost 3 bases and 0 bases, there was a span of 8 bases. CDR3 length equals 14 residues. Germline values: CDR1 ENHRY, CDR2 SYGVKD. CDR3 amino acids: CAISDQFMNTEAFF. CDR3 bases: TGTGCCATCAGTGATCAGTTCATGAACACTGAAGCTTTCTTT.

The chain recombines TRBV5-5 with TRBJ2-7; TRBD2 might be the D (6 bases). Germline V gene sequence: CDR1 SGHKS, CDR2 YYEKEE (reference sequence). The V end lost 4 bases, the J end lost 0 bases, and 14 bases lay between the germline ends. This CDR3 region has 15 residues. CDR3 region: CASSPGRRVSYEQYF. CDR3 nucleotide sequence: TGTGCCAGCAGCCCGGGACGGAGGGTCTCCTACGAGCAGTACTTC.

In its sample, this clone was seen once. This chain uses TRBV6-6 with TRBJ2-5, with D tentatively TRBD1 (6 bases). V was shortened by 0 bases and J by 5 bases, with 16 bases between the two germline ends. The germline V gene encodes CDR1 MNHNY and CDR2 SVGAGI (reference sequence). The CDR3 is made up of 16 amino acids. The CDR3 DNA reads TGTGCCAGCAGTTACTCGGCGACAGGATCCTGGGAGACCCAGTACTTC. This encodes CASSYSATGSWETQYF.

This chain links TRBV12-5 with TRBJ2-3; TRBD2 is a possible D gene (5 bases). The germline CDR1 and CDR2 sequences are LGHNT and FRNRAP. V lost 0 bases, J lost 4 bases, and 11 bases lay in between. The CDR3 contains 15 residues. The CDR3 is CASGLVPTGADTQYF. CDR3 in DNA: TGTGCTAGTGGTTTGGTACCGACCGGGGCAGATACGCAGTATTTT.

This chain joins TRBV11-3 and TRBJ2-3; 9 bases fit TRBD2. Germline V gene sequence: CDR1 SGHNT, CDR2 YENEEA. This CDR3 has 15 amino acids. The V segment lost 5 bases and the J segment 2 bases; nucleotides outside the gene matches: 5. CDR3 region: CASSPTSGITDTQYF. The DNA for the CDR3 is TGTGCCAGCAGCCCGACTAGCGGAATCACAGATACGCAGTATTTT.

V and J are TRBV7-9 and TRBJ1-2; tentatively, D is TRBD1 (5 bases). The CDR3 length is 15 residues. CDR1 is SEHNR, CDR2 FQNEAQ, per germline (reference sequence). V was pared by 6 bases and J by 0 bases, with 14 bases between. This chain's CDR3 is CASSLTGGANYGYTF. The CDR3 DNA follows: TGTGCCAGCAGTTTGACGGGAGGGGCTAACTATGGCTACACCTTC.

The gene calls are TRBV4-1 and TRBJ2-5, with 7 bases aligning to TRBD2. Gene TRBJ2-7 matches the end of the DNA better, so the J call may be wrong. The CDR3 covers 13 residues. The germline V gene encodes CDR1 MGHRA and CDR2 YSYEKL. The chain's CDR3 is CASSRLASYEQYF. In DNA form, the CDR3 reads TGCGCCAGCAGCAGACTAGCTTCCTACGAGCAGTACTTC.

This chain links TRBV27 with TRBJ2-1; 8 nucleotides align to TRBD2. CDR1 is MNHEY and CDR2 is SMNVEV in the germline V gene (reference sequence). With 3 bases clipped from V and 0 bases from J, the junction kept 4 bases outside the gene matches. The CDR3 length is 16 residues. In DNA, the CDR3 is TGTGCCAGCAGTTTTTCCCGGGGGGGCTCCTACAATGAGCAGTTCTTC. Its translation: CASSFSRGGSYNEQFF.

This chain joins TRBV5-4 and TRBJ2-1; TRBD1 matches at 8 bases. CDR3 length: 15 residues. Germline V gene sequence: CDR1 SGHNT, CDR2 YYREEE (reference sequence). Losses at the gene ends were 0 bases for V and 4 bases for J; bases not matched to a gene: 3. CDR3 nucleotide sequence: TGTGCCAGCAGCTTGGGCGGACAGGGTTACAATGAGCAGTTCTTC. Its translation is CASSLGGQGYNEQFF.

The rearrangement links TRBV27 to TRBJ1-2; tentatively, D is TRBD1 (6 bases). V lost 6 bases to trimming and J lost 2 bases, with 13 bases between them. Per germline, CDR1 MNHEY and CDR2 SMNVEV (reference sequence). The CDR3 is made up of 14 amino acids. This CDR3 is CASSPGGGNYGYTF. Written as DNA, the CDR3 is TGTGCCAGCAGCCCGGGAGGGGGAAACTATGGCTACACCTTC.

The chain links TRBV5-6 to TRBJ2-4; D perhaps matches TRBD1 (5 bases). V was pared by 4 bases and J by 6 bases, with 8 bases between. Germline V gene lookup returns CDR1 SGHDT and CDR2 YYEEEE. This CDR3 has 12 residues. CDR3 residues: CASSPQGNIQYF. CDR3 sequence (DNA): TGTGCCAGCAGCCCGCAGGGAAACATTCAGTACTTC.

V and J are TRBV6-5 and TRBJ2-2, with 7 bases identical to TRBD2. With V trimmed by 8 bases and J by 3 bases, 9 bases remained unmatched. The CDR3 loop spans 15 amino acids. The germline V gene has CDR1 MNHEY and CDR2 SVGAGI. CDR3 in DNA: TGTGCCAGCTGCAGGGTCGCGGGAGACACCGGGGAGCTGTTTTTT. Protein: CASCRVAGDTGELFF.

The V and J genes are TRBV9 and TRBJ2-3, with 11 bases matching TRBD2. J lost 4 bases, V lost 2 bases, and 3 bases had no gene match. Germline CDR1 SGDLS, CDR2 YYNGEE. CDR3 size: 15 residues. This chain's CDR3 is CASSVQLAGADTQYF. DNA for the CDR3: TGTGCCAGCAGCGTTCAACTAGCGGGAGCAGATACGCAGTATTTT.

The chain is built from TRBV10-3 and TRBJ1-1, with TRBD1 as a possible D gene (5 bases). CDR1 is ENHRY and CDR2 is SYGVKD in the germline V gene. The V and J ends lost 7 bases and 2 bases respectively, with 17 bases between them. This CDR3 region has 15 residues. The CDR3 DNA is TGTGCCATCAACCCACTGGGGGGGAGCAACACTGAAGCTTTCTTT. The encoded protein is CAINPLGGSNTEAFF.

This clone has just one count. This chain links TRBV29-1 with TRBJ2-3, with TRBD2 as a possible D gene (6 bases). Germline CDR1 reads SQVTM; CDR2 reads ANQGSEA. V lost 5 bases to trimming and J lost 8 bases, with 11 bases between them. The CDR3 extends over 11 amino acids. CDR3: CSVFRGGTQYF. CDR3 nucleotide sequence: TGCAGCGTTTTTCGGGGAGGTACGCAGTATTTT.

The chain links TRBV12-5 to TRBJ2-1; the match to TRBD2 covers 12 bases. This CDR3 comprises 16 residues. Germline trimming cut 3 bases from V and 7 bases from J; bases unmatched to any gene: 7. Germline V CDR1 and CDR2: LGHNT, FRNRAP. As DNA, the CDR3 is TGTGCTAGTGGTTTCGCTAGCGGGGGGGCTAGTAATGAGCAGTTCTTC. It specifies CASGFASGGASNEQFF.

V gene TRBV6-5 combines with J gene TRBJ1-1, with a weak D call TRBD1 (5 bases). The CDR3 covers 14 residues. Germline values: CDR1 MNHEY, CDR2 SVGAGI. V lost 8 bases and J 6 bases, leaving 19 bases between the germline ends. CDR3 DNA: TGTGCCAGCCGAAAGGAGGGACGTATCGCTGAAGCTTTCTTT. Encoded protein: CASRKEGRIAEAFF.

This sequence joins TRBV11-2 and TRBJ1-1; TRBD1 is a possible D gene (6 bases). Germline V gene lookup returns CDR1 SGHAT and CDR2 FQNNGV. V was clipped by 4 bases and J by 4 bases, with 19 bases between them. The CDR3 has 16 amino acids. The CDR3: CASSSPRGGRGTEAFF. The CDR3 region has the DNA TGTGCCAGCAGCTCCCCGAGGGGGGGGCGGGGCACTGAAGCTTTCTTT. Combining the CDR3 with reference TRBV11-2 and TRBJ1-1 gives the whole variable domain EAGVAQSPRYKIIEKRQSVAFWCNPISGHATLYWYQQILGQGPKLLIQFQNNGVVDDSQLPKDRFSAERLKGVDSTLKIQPAKLEDSAVYLCASSSPRGGRGTEAFFGQGTRLTVV.

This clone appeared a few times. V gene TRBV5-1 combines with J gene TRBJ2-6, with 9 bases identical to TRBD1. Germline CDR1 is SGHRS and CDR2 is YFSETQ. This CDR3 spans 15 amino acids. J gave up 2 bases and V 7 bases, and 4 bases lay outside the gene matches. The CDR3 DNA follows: TGCGCCAGCGGACAGGGGACGACTGGGGCCAACGTCCTGACTTTC. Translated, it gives CASGQGTTGANVLTF.

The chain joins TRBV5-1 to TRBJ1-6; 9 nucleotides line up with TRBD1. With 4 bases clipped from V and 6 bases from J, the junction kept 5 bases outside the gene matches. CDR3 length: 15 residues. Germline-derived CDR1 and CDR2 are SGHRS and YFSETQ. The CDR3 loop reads CASSPMTGGNSPLHF. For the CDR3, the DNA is TGCGCCAGCAGCCCCATGACAGGGGGTAATTCACCCCTCCACTTT.